This is a list of T cell receptor beta chains from one sample in a study of blood T cell repertoires in COVID-19. The repertoire was sequenced with immunoSEQ multiplex PCR; TCRdb's copy has only in-frame clones and lacks some. The sample records 430,000 or so clones, approximately 88% being singletons. Sequencing was done on a sample of PBMCs or T cells enriched from blood (not recorded which). The receptors originated from a woman aged 35 to 49 who had recovered from COVID-19. The CDR3 runs from the conserved cysteine through the conserved F or W. D genes are given only for firm matches.

v_gene	j_gene	d_gene	CDR3aa
TRBV15	TRBJ1-6	TRBD1	CATSDRTGPYNSPLHF
TRBV27	TRBJ1-2	NA	CASSLSRGVGYTF
TRBV29-1	TRBJ2-3	TRBD2	CSVGGLLADLTDTQYF
TRBV29-1	TRBJ2-7	TRBD2	CSVEQRTGTSGPYEQYF
TRBV18	TRBJ1-4	NA	CASSPIGGTNEKLFF
TRBV7-9	TRBJ1-6	NA	CASSQTGTSPLHF
TRBV7-8	TRBJ1-4	TRBD1	CASSYGTGGLGLFF
TRBV24-1	TRBJ1-1	TRBD1	CATSESWDSEAFF
TRBV7-2	TRBJ2-7	TRBD2	CASSLLGGLAGLPPYEQYF
TRBV27	TRBJ2-5	TRBD1	CASSKLQGRETQYF
TRBV18	TRBJ2-7	TRBD1	CASSTGTGGLEQYF
TRBV7-8	TRBJ1-4	NA	CASSSLQGGRDEKLFF
TRBV2	TRBJ1-2	NA	CASSEPRDTWLANYGYTF
TRBV20-1	TRBJ1-4	NA	CSASYEKLFF
TRBV10-3	TRBJ1-1	TRBD1	CAISRTGASITEAFF
TRBV5-4	TRBJ1-6	TRBD1	CASAGQGRNSPLHF
TRBV14	TRBJ1-6	TRBD1	CASSQDPGQYITLHF
TRBV10-1	TRBJ2-3	TRBD1	CASSDWDRGETDTQYF
TRBV6-5	TRBJ2-7	TRBD1	CASRDRDRGFDEQYF
TRBV4-1	TRBJ2-3	NA	CASRQTSPTDTQYF
TRBV11-3	TRBJ2-2	NA	CASSLHSGYRTGELFF
TRBV7-9	TRBJ1-3	NA	CASSLDRAGNTIYF
TRBV12-3/TRBV12-4	TRBJ2-5	NA	CASSLREVETQYF
TRBV18	TRBJ1-4	NA	CASSLRDISEKLFF
TRBV7-9	TRBJ2-1	NA	CASSPPSMGQGDEQFF
TRBV9	TRBJ2-7	NA	CASSVTRTVVGPSSYEQYF
TRBV4-1	TRBJ2-2	TRBD1	CASSQVQGGIGELFF
TRBV19	TRBJ2-7	NA	CASSIENRDTYEQYF
TRBV3-1/TRBV3-2	TRBJ2-7	NA	CASSEAHGGIIGYEQYF
TRBV12-3/TRBV12-4	TRBJ2-1	TRBD1	CASSLGQHNEQFF
TRBV6-2/TRBV6-3	TRBJ2-3	NA	CASSYKRDTQYF
TRBV21-1	TRBJ2-5	NA	CASSKICGGFQETQYF
TRBV19	TRBJ2-1	TRBD2	CASSMPGAAGGSRNEQFF
TRBV7-9	TRBJ1-1	NA	CASSLAGGYTEAFF
TRBV9	TRBJ2-7	NA	CASSASGNSYEQYF
TRBV6-1	TRBJ2-1	TRBD1	CASSAQPPGQGVNEQFF
TRBV7-2	TRBJ2-1	NA	CASSLGGRGSYNEQFF
TRBV21-1	TRBJ2-5	NA	CASSPQPTWGFQETQYF
TRBV7-8	TRBJ1-3	NA	CASSTSMKAGGLLSGNTIYF
TRBV3-1/TRBV3-2	TRBJ2-2	TRBD2	CASSQRELARAPGELFF
TRBV27	TRBJ1-1	TRBD1	CASSLSVQGASEAFF
TRBV19	TRBJ1-6	TRBD1	CASSKQGARDSPLHF
TRBV10-3	TRBJ2-1	TRBD1	CAISLDRVNEQFF
TRBV4-2	TRBJ1-1	NA	CASSQVRNTEAFF
TRBV19	TRBJ1-2	NA	CASRRQRDNRYTF
TRBV6-7	TRBJ1-2	NA	CASSYSGSSNYGYTF
TRBV10-3	TRBJ2-1	TRBD2	CAISDKTSGRGAYNEQFF
TRBV5-4	TRBJ2-7	NA	CASSLWPPLSYEQYF
TRBV7-2	TRBJ2-2	NA	CASSSTRAGTGELFF
TRBV29-1	TRBJ1-2	NA	CSVVSGLSYGYTF
TRBV19	TRBJ1-1	NA	CASTVGGMGTEAFF
TRBV5-8	TRBJ2-7	TRBD1	CASSLEQGPYEQYF
TRBV20-1	TRBJ2-1	TRBD2	CSTGASGPPPLNEQFF
TRBV5-4	TRBJ2-1	NA	CASSPRYSGGIGEQFF
TRBV6-5	TRBJ2-1	NA	CASSYSFSRVNEQFF